This T cell receptor (beta chain) was identified in a study of identical twins. Whole-study findings and limits: With monozygotic twins, out-of-frame TCR alpha sharing exceeded what models estimated. The more abundant beta clonotypes in cord blood had fewer insertions, and memory repertoires did not show this.

The CDR3 totals 15 residues. CDR1 MDHEN and CDR2 SYDVKM come from the germline V gene. V was shortened by 5 bases and J by 0 bases, with 14 bases between the two germline ends. TCRdb processed the 5' RACE reads anew with MiXCR; each CDR3 protein has one entry. The profile shows 200,000 to 250,000 distinct CDR3 sequences, about 7.5% of them singletons. This clonotype was observed a handful of times. Its specificity is unknown. Everyone who donated was a healthy Caucasian. These data were also reused for a study on yellow fever vaccine responses in identical twins. According to that study: Twins reportedly appeared to share part of their vaccine T cell response while keeping part individual.

Sequencing was performed on memory (CD45RO+) T cells sorted from blood. The sequence derives from a woman aged 18 to 35 in good health. This chain connects TRBV28 to TRBJ2-7, with D tentatively TRBD1 (5 bases). Here the CDR3 reads CASSPGQGFSYEQYF. In DNA, the CDR3 is TGTGCCAGCAGTCCGGGCCAGGGCTTCTCCTACGAGCAGTACTTC. Together with reference TRBV28 and TRBJ2-7, the CDR3 gives the full variable domain: DVKVTQSSRYLVKRTGEKVFLECVQDMDHENMFWYRQDPGLGLRLIYFSYDVKMKEKGDIPEGYSVSREKKERFSLILESASTNQTSMYLCASSPGQGFSYEQYFGPGTRLTVT.